This TCR beta chain appears in the sequencing data of a study of CD8+ T cells in alopecia areata. Study-level information: Each day, treated patients took oral tofacitinib twice, at 5 to 10 mg per dose.

V lost 0 bases, J lost 3 bases, and 8 bases lay in between. CDR1 and CDR2 from the germline V gene are KGHSH and LQKENI. This CDR3 has 14 residues. Following extraction, RNA underwent reverse transcription to cDNA, which served as the sequencing template. This table comes from immunoSEQ multiplex PCR, and its TCRdb copy is limited to in-frame clones, with some not included. The table includes 140,000 to 150,000 clones, roughly 50% detected once. The V call is TRBV18, the J call TRBJ2-5; D gene unclear. The origin of this receptor is a human donor with alopecia areata. What was sequenced was CD4+ T cells sorted from blood. CDR3 nucleotide sequence: TGTGCCAGCTCACCACCGCCTCGGGAAGAGACCCAGTACTTC. It translates to CASSPPPREETQYF.